Below are 28 T cell receptor beta chains sequenced from a single sample in a study of metastatic and nonmetastatic thyroid tumors. No treatment of any kind had been given to any patient before thyroid surgery. TCRdb called clones again from the PCR reads with MiXCR. The repertoire has 23,000 or so clones, more than 10% of them found once; the top ten carry 17%. Sequenced material: blood. The origin of the receptors is a female donor with papillary thyroid cancer or a benign thyroid nodule (not recorded which). Some clones in this sample may be carry-over from other donors' samples.

This clone was seen at least ten times. The genes are TRBV7-2 and TRBJ1-6; D possibly corresponds to TRBD1 (5 bases). CDR1 and CDR2 from the germline V gene are SGHTA and FQGNSA. This CDR3 comprises 14 residues. V gave up 5 bases and J gave up 6 bases, with 11 bases separating them. This CDR3 is CASSPGAANSPLHF. The CDR3 coding sequence is TGTGCCAGCAGCCCCGGGGCAGCTAATTCACCCCTCCACTTT.

This chain uses TRBV5-1 with TRBJ2-3; 8 bases align to TRBD1. This CDR3 contains 17 residues. The junction had 11 bases not matched to a gene; V was cut back by 4 bases and J by 1 base. The germline CDR1 and CDR2 sequences are SGHRS and YFSETQ. Here the CDR3 DNA reads TGCGCCAGCAGCCGTCGACAGGGGTCTGGGCGCACAGATACGCAGTATTTT. This translates into CASSRRQGSGRTDTQYF.

This clone has at least ten counts. The J gene is TRBJ1-1, the V gene TRBV13, with 9 bases lining up with TRBD1. Germline lookup yields CDR1 PRHDT and CDR2 FYEKMQ (reference sequence). This CDR3 contains 20 residues. V gave up 4 bases and J gave up 4 bases; unmatched junction bases: 22. The CDR3 DNA is TGTGCCAGCAGCTCTCTTACCCCGGGACAGGGAACAGGGGTGGGCACTGAAGCTTTCTTT. It is translated as CASSSLTPGQGTGVGTEAFF.

This clone was detected ten times or more. V usage is TRBV2 and J usage is TRBJ2-7; 8 positions agree with TRBD2. Germline V CDR1 and CDR2: SNHLY, FYNNEI. CDR3 size: 16 residues. The junction had 8 bases not matched to a gene; V was cut back by 0 bases and J by 4 bases. The CDR3 is CASSEARLAMGYEQYF. CDR3 DNA sequence: TGTGCCAGCAGTGAAGCCCGACTAGCGATGGGATACGAGCAGTACTTC.

This clone appeared many times. The chain combines TRBV19 with TRBJ1-5, with D hard to call. The CDR3 sequence is 13 residues long. Trimming left V 3 bases short and J 3 bases short, with 6 bases between. CDR1 and CDR2 from the germline V gene are LNHDA and SQIVND (reference sequence). CDR3 residues: CASSIQVNQPQHF. The DNA for the CDR3 is TGTGCCAGTAGTATTCAGGTCAATCAGCCCCAGCATTTT.

This clone was recorded at least ten times. Lacking the conserved final phenylalanine or tryptophan, this CDR3 likely reflects a read error. The V gene is TRBV15, the J gene TRBJ1-2; tentative D call: TRBD1 (5 bases). Trimming cost V 2 bases and J 3 bases, with 13 bases left between them. Germline V CDR1 and CDR2: LNHNV, YYDKDF (reference sequence). This CDR3 is built from 15 residues. As DNA, the CDR3 is TGTGCCACCAGCAGAAAGGGGCCGGGGGACTATGGCTACACCTCC. It translates to CATSRKGPGDYGYTS.

This clone showed up many times. The CDR3 here is CASSPFRTSGGTDTQYF. As DNA, the CDR3 is TGTGCCAGCTCACCATTCAGGACTAGTGGTGGCACAGATACGCAGTATTTT. This chain joins TRBV18 and TRBJ2-3; 7 bases map to TRBD2. The germline V gene encodes CDR1 KGHSH and CDR2 LQKENI. V lost 2 bases to trimming and J lost 1 base; unmatched junction nucleotides: 9. This CDR3 region has 17 residues.

This clone was seen repeatedly, ten times or more. The sample holds other DNA sequences that translate to the same CDR3. The CDR3 region has the DNA TGTGCCAGCAGCCCTCAGAGGGAGACCCAGTACTTC. Its protein is CASSPQRETQYF. The chain has TRBV7-2 and TRBJ2-5; D remains ambiguous. The CDR3 extends over 12 amino acids. Trimming pared 5 bases from V and 5 bases from J, leaving 9 bases between. The V gene's germline CDR1 is SGHTA and CDR2 FQGNSA.

About this clone itself: Sequence at one end of the junction differs from germline and may be a read error. CDR3 in amino acids: CAISEAYNEQFF. CDR3 nucleotides: TGTGCCATCAGTGAGGCCTACAACGAGCAGTTCTTC. The rearrangement uses TRBV10-3 and TRBJ2-1, with unresolved D. The CDR3 extends over 12 amino acids. Per germline, CDR1 ENHRY and CDR2 SYGVKD.

CDR3 protein: CAWTGNYEQYF. The CDR3 DNA follows: TGTGCCTGGACGGGGAACTACGAGCAGTACTTC. V is TRBV30 and J is TRBJ2-7, with D maybe TRBD2 (5 bases). Trimming shortened V by 4 bases and J by 3 bases, and 7 bases separated the two germline ends. The CDR3 runs to 11 residues. Germline loops: CDR1 GTSNPN, CDR2 SVGIG (reference sequence).

The sample holds many counts of this clone. The chain uses TRBV11-1 and TRBJ1-6; TRBD1 aligns across 10 bases. Germline lookup yields CDR1 SGHAT and CDR2 FQDESV (reference sequence). V dropped 6 bases and J dropped 3; count of bases not matched to a gene: 5. The CDR3 contains 16 residues. For the CDR3, the DNA is TGTGCCAGCAGGACGACAGGGGGCCTCTATAATTCACCCCTCCACTTT. Translation gives CASRTTGGLYNSPLHF.

This clone was counted at least ten times. This chain links TRBV28 with TRBJ1-4; D gene uncertain. V was clipped by 6 bases and J by 7 bases, with 9 bases between them. Germline assignment: CDR1 MDHEN and CDR2 SYDVKM. The CDR3 covers 12 residues. The CDR3 nucleotides read TGTGCCAGCAGGGGGTGGGGTGAAAAACTGTTTTTT. Protein: CASRGWGEKLFF. Full variable domain (outside the CDR3, taken from reference TRBV28 and TRBJ1-4): DVKVTQSSRYLVKRTGEKVFLECVQDMDHENMFWYRQDPGLGLRLIYFSYDVKMKEKGDIPEGYSVSREKKERFSLILESASTNQTSMYLCASRGWGEKLFFGSGTQLSVL.

This clone was counted only a few times. This rearrangement joins TRBV4-2 to TRBJ2-7, with 10 bases that match TRBD2. The CDR3 is 14 residues long. V shed 3 bases and J 7 bases; nucleotides not matched to a gene: 6. Germline V CDR1 and CDR2: LGHNA, YNFKEQ. The CDR3 DNA sequence: TGTGCCAGCAGCCATGGACTAGCGGAGAGGGAGCAGTACTTC. This sequence encodes CASSHGLAEREQYF.

This chain joins TRBV7-3 and TRBJ1-2; D unresolved. The CDR3 totals 13 residues. V was shortened by 1 base and J by 8 bases, with 11 bases between the two germline ends. Germline V gene sequence: CDR1 SGHTA, CDR2 FQGTGA. As DNA, the CDR3 is TGTGCCAGCAGCTTAAGTACTGGGAAGGGCTACACCTTC. This gives the protein CASSLSTGKGYTF.

This clone was seen at least ten times. CDR3 protein: CSARTSGRGHEQFF. Written as DNA, the CDR3 is TGCAGTGCTCGGACTAGCGGGAGGGGGCATGAGCAGTTCTTC. The genes are TRBV20-1 and TRBJ2-1; 15 nucleotides match TRBD2. The CDR3 spans 14 residues. The germline V gene encodes CDR1 DFQATT and CDR2 SNEGSKA (reference sequence). J was trimmed by 8 bases and V by 5 bases; bases with no gene match: 4.

Ten or more counts support this clone. The chain uses TRBV20-1 and TRBJ2-5; 7 bases are a match to TRBD2. The junction had 6 bases not matched to a gene; V was cut back by 6 bases and J by 2 bases. This CDR3 region has 13 residues. Per the germline V gene, CDR1 is DFQATT and CDR2 is SNEGSKA (reference sequence). In DNA, the CDR3 is TGCAGTGCCTCGACTAGCAGACAAGAGACCCAGTACTTC. Translation gives CSASTSRQETQYF.

This clone was seen a few times. The rearrangement joins TRBV6-5 to TRBJ2-1; tentatively, D is TRBD1 (7 bases). Germline CDR1 and CDR2: MNHEY and SVGAGI. This CDR3 has 13 residues. The germline V and J ends were trimmed by 2 bases and 8 bases, with 10 bases remaining between them. The CDR3 DNA is TGTGCCAGCAGTTACGCCAGGGGGGATGAGCAGTTCTTC. It yields the protein CASSYARGDEQFF.

In its sample, this clone was seen many times. This sequence joins TRBV29-1 and TRBJ2-6; no definite D call. This CDR3 is 18 amino acids long. V lost 3 bases, J lost 0 bases, and 18 bases lay in between. Per the germline V gene, CDR1 is SQVTM and CDR2 is ANQGSEA. DNA for the CDR3: TGCAGCGTTGACAGGTCTCCCTCCCTTTTCTCTGGGGCCAACGTCCTGACTTTC. It is translated as CSVDRSPSLFSGANVLTF.

The chain employs TRBV7-9 and TRBJ2-2; D not certain. CDR3 length: 12 residues. Trimming cost V 5 bases and J 5 bases, with 6 bases left between them. Germline CDR1 SEHNR, CDR2 FQNEAQ (reference sequence). CDR3 loop: CASSPRTGELFF. CDR3 in DNA: TGTGCCAGCAGCCCCCGTACCGGGGAGCTGTTTTTT.

This clone came up many times. The rearrangement uses TRBV6-5 and TRBJ2-7; no clear D gene. Germline CDR1 is MNHEY and CDR2 is SVGAGI. Trimming took off 0 bases at V and 0 bases at J, with 12 bases between the two ends. The CDR3 sequence is 16 residues long. CDR3 region: CASSYSWAGPSYEQYF. CDR3 DNA sequence: TGTGCCAGCAGTTACTCGTGGGCAGGCCCCTCCTACGAGCAGTACTTC.

This clone showed up many times. CDR3 loop: CASSVGVQTSTDTQYF. The CDR3 DNA is TGTGCCAGCAGCGTAGGGGTACAGACTAGCACAGATACGCAGTATTTT. This chain joins TRBV9 and TRBJ2-3; no clear D gene. The germline CDR1 and CDR2 sequences are SGDLS and YYNGEE. V lost 0 bases, J lost 0 bases, and 11 bases lay in between. The CDR3 runs to 16 residues.

This clone has at least ten counts. The chain combines TRBV11-2 with TRBJ2-7, with 8 bases fitting TRBD1. This CDR3 comprises 15 residues. The junction had 6 bases not matched to a gene; V was cut back by 1 base and J by 4 bases. The V gene's germline CDR1 is SGHAT and CDR2 FQNNGV. Here the CDR3 reads CASSLGAGGNYEQYF. The CDR3 DNA sequence: TGTGCCAGCAGCTTAGGAGCAGGGGGCAATTACGAGCAGTACTTC.

This clone has only a few counts. The chain employs TRBV10-3 and TRBJ2-3; 7 bases match TRBD2. The CDR3 has 14 residues. J lost 6 bases, V lost 7 bases, and 10 bases had no gene match. The germline gives CDR1 ENHRY, CDR2 SYGVKD. CDR3 DNA sequence: TGTGCCATCACCGGGGACTACCCGGGGGATACGCAGTATTTT. Amino acid sequence: CAITGDYPGDTQYF.

This clone was observed many times. The chain recombines TRBV30 with TRBJ1-4; D unclear. The CDR3 consists of 13 residues. CDR1 GTSNPN and CDR2 SVGIG come from the germline V gene (reference sequence). V lost 1 base, J lost 3 bases, and 6 bases lay in between. The CDR3, as DNA: TGTGCCTGGAGTGGACACTCTAATGAAAAACTGTTTTTT. This gives the protein CAWSGHSNEKLFF. Full variable domain (missing parts from reference TRBV30 and TRBJ1-4): SQTIHQWPATLVQPVGSPLSLECTVEGTSNPNLYWYRQAAGRGLQLLFYSVGIGQISSEVPQNLSASRPQDRQFILSSKKLLLSDSGFYLCAWSGHSNEKLFFGSGTQLSVL.

This clone has a count of ten or more. The chain recombines TRBV24-1 with TRBJ2-7; D call uncertain. The CDR3 has 13 amino acids. V lost 5 bases, J lost 2 bases, and 9 bases lay in between. CDR1 and CDR2 (germline): KGHDR, SFDVKD. The CDR3, as DNA: TGTGCCACCAGTGGAGAGCACCCCTACGAGCAGTACTTC. Protein product: CATSGEHPYEQYF.

This clone turned up a few times. V is TRBV27 and J is TRBJ2-2; a possible D gene is TRBD2 (5 bases). Germline CDR1 reads MNHEY; CDR2 reads SMNVEV (reference sequence). Trimming took 6 bases from V and 1 from J, leaving 12 bases between them. The CDR3 has 15 residues. The CDR3 reads CASRLGSLNTGELFF. As DNA, the CDR3 is TGTGCCAGCAGGCTGGGGAGCTTGAACACCGGGGAGCTGTTTTTT.

This clone was found a few times. One base away lies a much larger clone, so this may be a sequencing read error. V is TRBV7-9 and J is TRBJ1-2; 10 bases fit TRBD1. The V segment lost 5 bases and the J segment 7 bases; nucleotides outside the gene matches: 7. The CDR3 is made up of 14 amino acids. Germline V gene lookup returns CDR1 SEHNR and CDR2 FQNEAQ (reference sequence). In nucleotides, the CDR3 is TGTGCCAGCAGCCTGGGACAGGGGACCTGTGGCTACACCTTC. It codes for CASSLGQGTCGYTF.

The chain has TRBV7-2 and TRBJ2-1; 9 nucleotides match TRBD1. V dropped 0 bases and J dropped 7; count of bases not matched to a gene: 4. The CDR3 is 15 amino acids. Per the germline V gene, CDR1 is SGHTA and CDR2 is FQGNSA. For the CDR3, the DNA is TGTGCCAGCAGCTTAGCTGGGACAGGGATAAATGAGCAGTTCTTC. Its translation: CASSLAGTGINEQFF.